This T cell receptor (beta chain) appears in the sequencing data of a study of T-cell memory formation after mild COVID-19. TCRdb re-called the 5' RACE reads through MiXCR, storing one row per CDR3 protein. The profile shows 380,000 or so distinct CDR3 sequences, around 15% of them singletons. Losses at the gene ends were 4 bases for V and 6 bases for J; bases not matched to a gene: 4. Germline V lookup: CDR1 SGHTS, CDR2 YDEGEE. CDR3 length: 15 residues. This clonotype was recorded a few times. Sequencing input: PBMCs or a T cell subset sorted from them (not recorded which). The TCR originated in a young man who had mild COVID-19 (a few samples of this study predate the infection). Cell type and time point are not known. J is TRBJ1-4 and V is TRBV5-8; 12 nucleotides agree with TRBD1. For the CDR3, the DNA is TGTGCCAGCAGCCCGGGACAGGGGGCGTATGAAAAACTGTTTTTT. As protein: CASSPGQGAYEKLFF.